Listed here are 12 T cell receptor beta chains from one sample, sequenced in a study of T cell responses to AZD1222 COVID-19 vaccine (dated by TCRdb to the early 2020s). The sample's time point, from its label and the paper: baseline before first vaccination. Library preparation employed the immunoSEQ multiplex PCR assay. As stored in TCRdb, this immuneACCESS dataset retains in-frame rearrangements with V and J assigned. A fraction of the clones does not appear; measured against another copy, unresolved V genes explain less than half of the discrepancy, and the remainder lacks a known reason. This sample lists approximately 150,000 clones; 93% were detected once. Clones ranked in the top ten supply around 5.4% of the sample. Specimen: peripheral blood, collected on day 0 of AZD1222 vaccination. The receptor source for this set is an adult in good health.

This sequence joins TRBV11-3 and TRBJ2-2; D is ambiguous. CDR3 size: 13 residues. Germline CDR1 reads SGHNT; CDR2 reads YENEEA. V lost 4 bases, J lost 5 bases, and 8 bases lay in between. The CDR3 region has the DNA TGTGCCAGCAGCTCCCACCTTACCGGGGAGCTGTTTTTT. This codes for CASSSHLTGELFF.

The chain carries TRBV2 and TRBJ1-3; D remains ambiguous. Germline V gene sequence: CDR1 SNHLY, CDR2 FYNNEI. Trimming left V 0 bases short and J 1 base short, with 7 bases between. This CDR3 is built from 15 residues. DNA of the CDR3: TGTGCCAGCAGTGAAGCGCGAGGGTCTGGAAACACCATATATTTT. This codes for CASSEARGSGNTIYF.

The V and J genes are TRBV2 and TRBJ1-2; D call uncertain. CDR3 length equals 13 residues. V lost 6 bases to trimming and J lost 8 bases, with 16 bases between them. Germline V lookup: CDR1 SNHLY, CDR2 FYNNEI. CDR3 loop: CASRAHKSSGYTF. The CDR3 bases are TGTGCCAGCAGAGCTCACAAGTCATCAGGCTACACCTTC.

This clone has only a few counts. The chain links TRBV24-1 to TRBJ1-4, with a possible D match to TRBD1 (5 bases). V lost 5 bases to trimming and J lost 10 bases, with 16 bases between them. The CDR3 contains 14 residues. Germline V CDR1 and CDR2: KGHDR, SFDVKD. The CDR3 coding sequence is TGTGCCACCAGTGGAGGGGAGCAGGAGGGAAAACTGTTTTTT. Amino acids: CATSGGEQEGKLFF.

The J gene is TRBJ2-7, the V gene TRBV7-6; no clear D. V lost 2 bases and J lost 7, with 12 bases in between. This CDR3 comprises 13 residues. Germline V gene lookup returns CDR1 SGHVS and CDR2 FNYEAQ. The CDR3 nucleotides read TGTGCCAGCAGCTTACTCCCAACATCGGAGCAGTACTTC. Translating gives CASSLLPTSEQYF.

CDR3 bases: TGTGCCAGCAGCTTAGGCGTGGGTGAGGGCTACACCTTC. This codes for CASSLGVGEGYTF. The chain recombines TRBV7-9 with TRBJ1-2; D ambiguous. The CDR3 loop spans 13 amino acids. V lost 1 base and J 8 bases, leaving 11 bases between the germline ends. Looked up from germline, CDR1 is SEHNR and CDR2 is FQNEAQ (reference sequence).

This clone was seen a single time. The DNA for the CDR3 is TGTGCCTCCCTCTCGGGACAGGGCATCAATTCACCCCTCCACTTT. It encodes CASLSGQGINSPLHF. The V and J genes are TRBV6-6 and TRBJ1-6; 9 bases map to TRBD1. Per the germline V gene, CDR1 is MNHNY and CDR2 is SVGAGI (reference sequence). The CDR3 has 15 residues. Losses at the gene ends were 11 bases for V and 7 bases for J; bases not matched to a gene: 12.

This chain joins TRBV27 and TRBJ2-7; D could derive from TRBD1 or TRBD2 (5 bases each). The V gene lost 5 bases and the J gene lost 5 bases, with 13 bases spanning the gap. This CDR3 is built from 13 residues. Germline V lookup: CDR1 MNHEY, CDR2 SMNVEV (reference sequence). CDR3 loop: CASSPTWGHEQYF. For the CDR3, the DNA is TGTGCCAGCAGTCCAACTTGGGGACACGAGCAGTACTTC.

V and J are TRBV7-2 and TRBJ1-1, with unresolved D. Trimming pared 5 bases from V and 5 bases from J, leaving 9 bases between. The CDR3 spans 12 residues. Germline V gene lookup returns CDR1 SGHTA and CDR2 FQGNSA. This CDR3 is CASSRTGTEAFF. The DNA of the CDR3 is TGTGCCAGCAGCAGGACGGGAACTGAAGCTTTCTTT.

CDR3 nucleotide sequence: TGTGCCAGCAATGATTTCCGGTACATCTCCTACGAGCAGTACTTC. Translated: CASNDFRYISYEQYF. The V gene is TRBV2, the J gene TRBJ2-7; D remains unclear. V was pared by 7 bases and J by 0 bases, with 16 bases between. Germline assignment: CDR1 SNHLY and CDR2 FYNNEI. The CDR3 covers 15 residues.

The chain uses TRBV6-2 or TRBV6-3 and TRBJ1-2, with a possible D match to TRBD1 (5 bases). The germline CDR1 and CDR2 sequences are MNHEY and SVGEGT. V lost 6 bases and J 8 bases, leaving 10 bases between the germline ends. The CDR3 consists of 11 residues. In DNA form, the CDR3 reads TGTGCCAGCAGCCAGGGTCGCGGCTACACCTTC. It specifies CASSQGRGYTF.

This chain joins TRBV6-4 and TRBJ2-7; 8 bases match TRBD1. The CDR3 extends over 19 amino acids. Trimming took 0 bases from V and 3 from J; bases not matched to a gene: 16. The germline V gene encodes CDR1 MRHNA and CDR2 SNTAGT. The CDR3 DNA is TGTGCCAGCAGTGACTCTCGGGAGCAGGGGGCGGAAGCCCACTACGAGCAGTACTTC. Translation: CASSDSREQGAEAHYEQYF.